This TCR beta chain was identified during a study of T cell responses to AZD1222 COVID-19 vaccine. Overall study results and limits: At baseline, seropositivity was found in only a handful of AZD1222 recipients. Donors were mostly white British, more females; clonal diversity possibly underestimated. Without day 14 samples, only post-peak T cell repertoires were studied.

The V and J ends lost 0 bases and 2 bases respectively, with 15 bases between them. The CDR3 is made up of 17 amino acids. CDR1 LGHNA and CDR2 YSLEER come from the germline V gene. As regards this clone: The antigen remains undetermined.

Clones were read by immunoSEQ multiplex PCR, and TCRdb kept only the in-frame ones, dropping some. The sample has more than 90,000 clones; around 84% are singletons. The chain combines TRBV4-3 with TRBJ2-3, with D possibly being TRBD2 (6 bases). The source material was peripheral blood, sampled 28 days after the second AZD1222 dose. The sequence came from an adult who received the AZD1222 COVID-19 vaccine. The CDR3 DNA reads as TGCGCCAGCAGCCAAGATTTGGGGGGAAGCTCCACAGATACGCAGTATTTT. Translating gives CASSQDLGGSSTDTQYF.